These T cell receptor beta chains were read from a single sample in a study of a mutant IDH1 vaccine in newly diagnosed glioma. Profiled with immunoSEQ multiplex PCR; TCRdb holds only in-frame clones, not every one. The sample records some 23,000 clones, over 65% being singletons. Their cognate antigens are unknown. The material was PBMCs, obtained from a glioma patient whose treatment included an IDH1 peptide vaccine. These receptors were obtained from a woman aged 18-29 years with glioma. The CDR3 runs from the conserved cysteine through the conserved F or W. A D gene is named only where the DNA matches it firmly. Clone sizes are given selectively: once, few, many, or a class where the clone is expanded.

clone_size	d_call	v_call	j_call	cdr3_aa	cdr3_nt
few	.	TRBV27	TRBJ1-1	CASSFGLGGTEAFF	TGTGCCAGCAGTTTTGGACTCGGGGGCACTGAAGCTTTCTTT
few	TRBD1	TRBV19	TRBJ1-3	CASSRQGTGNTIYF	TGTGCCAGTAGTCGACAGGGGACCGGAAACACCATATATTTT
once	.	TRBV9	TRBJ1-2	CASSSPAVGRGNPDGYTF	TGTGCCAGCAGCTCCCCCGCGGTAGGACGGGGGAATCCCGATGGCTACACCTTC
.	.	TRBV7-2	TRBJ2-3	CASSFGSPQVDTQYF	TGTGCCAGCAGCTTCGGGTCGCCCCAAGTGGATACGCAGTATTTT
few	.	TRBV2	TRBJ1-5	CASRGPRFNQPQHF	TGTGCCAGCAGGGGGCCGAGATTCAATCAGCCCCAGCATTTT
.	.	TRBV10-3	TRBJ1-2	CAISESSGYGYTF	TGTGCCATCAGTGAGTCGTCAGGATATGGCTACACCTTC
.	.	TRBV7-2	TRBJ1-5	CASSLEVNQPQHF	TGTGCCAGCAGCTTAGAGGTCAATCAGCCCCAGCATTTT
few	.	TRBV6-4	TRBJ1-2	CASSLSLGASGLLLGYTF	TGTGCCAGCAGTCTCTCATTGGGAGCGTCAGGGCTCCTTCTTGGCTACACCTTC
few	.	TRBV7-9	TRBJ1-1	CASSLGVTTEAFF	TGTGCCAGCAGCTTAGGGGTTACCACTGAAGCTTTCTTT
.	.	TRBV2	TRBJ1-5	CASRQEYSNQPQHF	TGTGCCAGTAGGCAGGAGTATAGCAATCAGCCCCAGCATTTT
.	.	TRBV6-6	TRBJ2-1	CASLGGDEQFF	TGTGCCAGCCTTGGGGGAGATGAGCAGTTCTTC
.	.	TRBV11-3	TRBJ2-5	CASGRETQYF	TGTGCCAGTGGGAGGGAGACCCAGTACTTC
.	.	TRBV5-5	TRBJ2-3	CASSRGPQGSTDTQYF	TGTGCCAGCAGCCGGGGTCCCCAGGGTAGCACAGATACGCAGTATTTT
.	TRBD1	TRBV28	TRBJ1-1	CASSFRGTANTEAFF	TGTGCCAGCAGTTTCCGGGGGACAGCGAACACTGAAGCTTTCTTT
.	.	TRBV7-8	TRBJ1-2	CASSSMTVGYGYTF	TGTGCCAGCAGCTCCATGACAGTCGGATATGGCTACACCTTC
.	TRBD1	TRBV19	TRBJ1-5	CASAFHLQGAGGQPQHF	TGTGCCAGTGCATTCCATTTGCAGGGGGCGGGAGGCCAGCCCCAGCATTTT
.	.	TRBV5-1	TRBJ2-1	CASSVLTGALNNEQFF	TGCGCCAGCAGCGTCCTTACGGGGGCCCTCAACAATGAGCAGTTCTTC
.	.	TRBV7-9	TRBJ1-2	CASSPRRDGYTF	TGTGCCAGCAGCCCCCGAAGGGATGGCTACACCTTC
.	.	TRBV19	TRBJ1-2	CASIPRGGNYGYTF	TGTGCCAGTATCCCAAGGGGGGGGAACTATGGCTACACCTTC
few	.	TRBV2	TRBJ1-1	CASSESGGGTEAFF	TGTGCCAGCAGTGAATCTGGGGGGGGCACTGAAGCTTTCTTT
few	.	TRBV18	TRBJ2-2	CATQGSTGELFF	TGTGCCACCCAGGGATCCACCGGGGAGCTGTTTTTT
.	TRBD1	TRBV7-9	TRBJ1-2	CASSPRDRGLMHGYTF	TGTGCCAGCAGCCCCCGGGACAGGGGCCTAATGCATGGCTACACCTTC
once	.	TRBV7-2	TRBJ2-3	CASSRNRGADTQYF	TGTGCCAGCAGCCGTAATAGGGGGGCAGATACGCAGTATTTT
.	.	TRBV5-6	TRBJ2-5	CASSLGGGHWETQYF	TGTGCCAGCAGCTTGGGTGGGGGTCATTGGGAGACCCAGTACTTC
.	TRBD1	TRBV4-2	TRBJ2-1	CASSPDRGGSYNEQFF	TGTGCCAGCAGCCCCGACAGGGGCGGTTCCTACAATGAGCAGTTCTTC
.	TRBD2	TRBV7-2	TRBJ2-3	CASSSKGRGVEDTQYF	TGTGCCAGCAGCTCTAAGGGCCGGGGGGTGGAGGATACGCAGTATTTT
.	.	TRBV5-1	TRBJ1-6	CASREGGNSPLHF	TGCGCCAGCCGTGAGGGCGGTAACTCACCCCTCCACTTT
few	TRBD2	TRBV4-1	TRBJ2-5	CASSQGSSGGRETQYF	TGCGCCAGCAGCCAAGGATCTAGCGGGGGGCGGGAGACCCAGTACTTC
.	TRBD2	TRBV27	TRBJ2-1	CASSLGRGIEQFF	TGTGCCAGCAGTTTAGGGCGGGGGATTGAGCAGTTCTTC
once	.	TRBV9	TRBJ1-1	CASSVAGRGTEAFF	TGTGCCAGCAGCGTAGCGGGGAGGGGGACTGAAGCTTTCTTT
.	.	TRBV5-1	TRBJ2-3	CASSSLNDRVSTDTQYF	TGCGCCAGCAGCTCCTTGAACGACAGAGTAAGCACAGATACGCAGTATTTT
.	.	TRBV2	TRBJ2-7	CASSERDYEQYF	TGTGCCAGCAGTGAAAGGGACTACGAGCAGTACTTC
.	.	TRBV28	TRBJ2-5	CASSALGETQYF	TGTGCCAGCAGTGCCCTGGGAGAGACCCAGTACTTC
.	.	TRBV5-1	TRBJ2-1	CASSNLATNSYNEQFF	TGCGCCAGCAGCAATTTAGCGACCAACTCCTACAATGAGCAGTTCTTC
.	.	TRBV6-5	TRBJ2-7	CASSYGTEISEQYF	TGTGCCAGCAGTTACGGTACGGAAATCTCCGAGCAGTACTTC
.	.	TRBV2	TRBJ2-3	CASSLARNTDTQYF	TGTGCCAGCAGCCTAGCGCGAAACACAGATACGCAGTATTTT
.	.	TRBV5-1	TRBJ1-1	CASNSRDWNTEAFF	TGCGCCAGCAACTCGAGGGACTGGAACACTGAAGCTTTCTTT
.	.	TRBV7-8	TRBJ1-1	CASSPDTEAFF	TGTGCCAGCAGCCCAGACACTGAAGCTTTCTTT
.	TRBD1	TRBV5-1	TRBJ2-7	CASSWGQGSSYEQYF	TGCGCCAGCAGCTGGGGACAGGGGAGCTCCTACGAGCAGTACTTC
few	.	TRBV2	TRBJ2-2	CASSMDQPGELFF	TGTGCCAGCAGTATGGACCAGCCCGGGGAGCTGTTTTTT
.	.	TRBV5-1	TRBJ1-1	CASSLGTPEAFF	TGCGCCAGCAGCTTGGGAACTCCTGAAGCTTTCTTT
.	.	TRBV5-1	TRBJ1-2	CASSLAGGNYGYTF	TGCGCCAGCAGCTTGGCCGGGGGTAACTATGGCTACACCTTC
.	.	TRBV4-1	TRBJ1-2	CASSQGRQNYGYTF	TGCGCCAGCAGCCAAGGAAGACAGAACTATGGCTACACCTTC
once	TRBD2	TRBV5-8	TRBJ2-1	CASRVGTSGSDNEQFF	TGTGCCAGCAGGGTCGGGACTAGCGGGAGTGACAATGAGCAGTTCTTC
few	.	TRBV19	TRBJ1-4	CASSRLLRGAEKLFF	TGTGCCAGTAGTCGACTCCTACGGGGGGCCGAAAAACTGTTTTTT
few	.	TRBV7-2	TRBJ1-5	CASSRRDSNQPQHF	TGTGCCAGCAGCCGACGGGATAGCAATCAGCCCCAGCATTTT
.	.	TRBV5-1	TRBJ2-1	CASSLVTSEQFF	TGCGCCAGCAGCTTGGTGACGTCCGAGCAGTTCTTC
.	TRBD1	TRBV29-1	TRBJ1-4	CSVEKGQGINEKLFF	TGCAGCGTTGAAAAGGGACAGGGTATTAATGAAAAACTGTTTTTT
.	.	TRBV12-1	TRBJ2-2	CASTINRSTGELFF	TGTGCCAGCACTATCAATCGGTCAACCGGGGAGCTGTTTTTT